This TCR beta chain was sequenced for a study of cytomegalovirus exposure and HLA in healthy donors. Study-level findings and limits: Beyond CMV serostatus, there was no information to go on about immune exposure.

Trimming left V 0 bases short and J 4 bases short, with 17 bases between. The CDR3 is made up of 17 amino acids. From germline, CDR1 is SGHTS and CDR2 YDEGEE. Notes on this clone: The antigen remains unidentified.

The PCR had 60 Vbeta and 13 Jbeta primers. This table comes from immunoSEQ multiplex PCR, and its TCRdb copy is limited to in-frame clones, with some not included. The sample lists about 160,000 clones, around 60% occurring once. This chain uses TRBV5-8 with TRBJ2-1; a possible D gene is TRBD2 (6 bases). The clonotype was recovered from a woman in her sixties in good health and CMV-seropositive. What was sequenced was PBMCs. The CDR3 DNA reads TGTGCCAGCAGCTTGGCACGGGAGCCTATCAAATACAATGAGCAGTTCTTC. Translated: CASSLAREPIKYNEQFF.